This T cell receptor beta chain was identified during a study of post-analysis software for immune sequencing data. Study-level information: Relapsing-remitting, secondary progressive and progressive-relapsing multiple sclerosis were all included among the disease courses. Study results and limitations: By F measure, samples from a shared preparation batch strongly co-clustered. Roughly five TRBV segments, including TRBV5-6, TRBV5-1 and TRBV20-1, were more frequent in patients than controls. Comparison with controls showed significantly lower normalized Chao1 diversity in multiple sclerosis patients.

Turning to this clonotype: Its antigen is not known.

The CDR3 is 13 amino acids. Germline CDR1 is DFQATT and CDR2 is SNEGSKA (reference sequence). The ends were cut back, 0 bases at V and 5 bases at J, with 10 bases in the middle. TCR beta cDNA libraries included unique molecular identifiers. Input populations of about 0.95 to 10 million T cells gave rise to roughly 500,000 cDNA molecules. One entry per CDR3 protein results from TCRdb running MiXCR on the PCR reads. This repertoire shows 740,000 or so distinct CDR3 sequences, roughly 58% found once; its top ten account for around 4.5%. Sequenced sample: blood. This TCR derives from a girl aged 5 to 17 with multiple sclerosis. The chain has TRBV20-1 and TRBJ2-5; maybe TRBD1 (6 bases). CDR3 loop: CSARETGYETQYF. The CDR3 nucleotides read TGCAGTGCTAGAGAGACAGGTTACGAGACCCAGTACTTC.